Below, 29 T cell receptor beta chains from the same sample are listed, as sequenced in a study of blood T cell repertoires in COVID-19. Sequenced by immunoSEQ multiplex PCR; TCRdb stores in-frame clones only, minus some. The sample contains 150,000 to 200,000 clones, over 85% of which appear only once. Sequenced input: peripheral blood. The receptors originated from a woman aged 55 to 70 with COVID-19, enrolled during active disease.

The CDR3 DNA reads TGTGCCAGCAGCTTAGCGGGGGGGATGTCCTACAATGAGCAGTTCTTC. Amino acid sequence: CASSLAGGMSYNEQFF. The chain joins TRBV11-3 to TRBJ2-1, with TRBD2 matching 8 bases. Germline values: CDR1 SGHNT, CDR2 YENEEA. The CDR3 loop spans 16 amino acids. J was trimmed by 1 base and V by 1 base; bases with no gene match: 3.

The V and J genes are TRBV7-9 and TRBJ1-1; 8 bases line up with TRBD1. The trim removed 5 bases at V and 1 base at J, leaving 3 bases unmatched. The length of the CDR3 is 14 residues. Germline V gene lookup returns CDR1 SEHNR and CDR2 FQNEAQ (reference sequence). The CDR3 DNA reads as TGTGCCAGCAGCCGGACAGGGCGGAACACTGAAGCTTTCTTT. This sequence encodes CASSRTGRNTEAFF.

The chain is built from TRBV5-1 and TRBJ2-2; TRBD1 agrees at 7 bases. In germline, CDR1 is SGHRS, CDR2 YFSETQ. This CDR3 has 15 amino acids. J lost 7 bases, V lost 0 bases, and 6 bases had no gene match. CDR3 in amino acids: CASSLGGTDHGELFF. DNA of the CDR3: TGCGCCAGCAGCTTGGGGGGGACAGACCACGGGGAGCTGTTTTTT.

The chain combines TRBV4-2 with TRBJ2-2, with 7 bases that match TRBD1. Trimming took 3 bases from V and 3 from J; bases not matched to a gene: 7. This CDR3 is built from 16 residues. From germline, CDR1 is LGHNA and CDR2 YNFKEQ. The CDR3: CASSQGDRVYTGELFF. CDR3 bases: TGTGCCAGCAGCCAGGGAGACAGGGTGTACACCGGGGAGCTGTTTTTT.

This rearrangement joins TRBV7-8 to TRBJ1-5; possibly TRBD1 for D (5 bases). Germline CDR1 is SGHVS and CDR2 is FQNEAQ. Trimming removed 0 bases at V and 2 bases at J, with 5 bases between. The CDR3 sequence is 14 residues long. CDR3 amino acids: CASSLAGRNQPQHF. CDR3 DNA: TGTGCCAGCAGCTTAGCGGGGCGCAATCAGCCCCAGCATTTT.

This chain uses TRBV6-2 or TRBV6-3 with TRBJ2-7, with D perhaps matching TRBD1 (6 bases). Looked up from germline, CDR1 is MNHEY and CDR2 is SVGEGT. V gave up 6 bases and J gave up 0 bases, with 12 bases separating them. There are 14 residues in the CDR3. The CDR3: CASSPRTVSYEQYF. CDR3 nucleotide sequence: TGTGCCAGCAGCCCCCGGACAGTCTCCTACGAGCAGTACTTC.

The V gene is TRBV19, the J gene TRBJ1-2, with TRBD1 matching over 7 bases. Germline V gene sequence: CDR1 LNHDA, CDR2 SQIVND (reference sequence). The CDR3 is 13 residues long. After removal of 5 bases from V and 6 bases from J, the junction contained 6 bases not matched to a gene. Written as DNA, the CDR3 is TGTGCCAGTAGTCGACAGGGATCCAATGGCTACACCTTC. This sequence encodes CASSRQGSNGYTF.

The chain recombines TRBV18 with TRBJ2-1, with D unclear. The germline gives CDR1 KGHSH, CDR2 LQKENI. The CDR3 extends over 17 amino acids. V was cut by 5 bases and J by 0 bases, with 17 bases left in between. CDR3 nucleotide sequence: TGTGCCAGCTCATCCCTCCTGATTAGGAGCTCCTACAATGAGCAGTTCTTC. Encoded protein: CASSSLLIRSSYNEQFF.

CDR3 loop: CASSFSYQPQHF. DNA for the CDR3: TGTGCCAGTAGTTTTAGTTATCAGCCCCAGCATTTT. The chain is built from TRBV19 and TRBJ1-5; no firm D call. The CDR3 sequence is 12 residues long. CDR1 is LNHDA, CDR2 SQIVND, per germline (reference sequence). The V end lost 5 bases, the J end lost 5 bases, and 7 bases lay between the germline ends.

The V call is TRBV6-5, the J call TRBJ2-7, with TRBD1 matching 9 bases. The CDR3 extends over 14 amino acids. Per the germline V gene, CDR1 is MNHEY and CDR2 is SVGAGI. Trimming cost V 9 bases and J 5 bases; bases outside gene matches: 11. The CDR3 reads CASNDRDRVDEQYF. In nucleotides, the CDR3 is TGTGCCAGTAACGACCGGGACAGGGTGGACGAGCAGTACTTC.

J is TRBJ1-5 and V is TRBV5-1; D not resolved. Between the trimmed V and J ends, which lost 4 bases and 2 bases, there was a span of 10 bases. The CDR3 is made up of 14 amino acids. The germline CDR1 and CDR2 sequences are SGHRS and YFSETQ. Here the CDR3 reads CASSSGEGNQPQHF. DNA for the CDR3: TGCGCCAGCAGCAGCGGAGAAGGCAATCAGCCCCAGCATTTT.

The CDR3 DNA reads TGTGCCAGCAGCTTATGGGAGGGGAGCTCTGGAAACACCATATATTTT. It codes for CASSLWEGSSGNTIYF. The chain joins TRBV7-9 to TRBJ1-3; maybe TRBD1 (5 bases). The CDR3 length is 16 residues. Trimming cost V 2 bases and J 0 bases, with 11 bases left between them. Germline CDR1 and CDR2: SEHNR and FQNEAQ (reference sequence).

The chain couples TRBV6-5 to TRBJ1-1; D unresolved. The CDR3 spans 13 residues. V was pared by 6 bases and J by 4 bases, with 12 bases between. Germline lookup yields CDR1 MNHEY and CDR2 SVGAGI. The CDR3 is CASRAFEGTEAFF. The DNA for the CDR3 is TGTGCCAGCAGGGCCTTTGAGGGCACTGAAGCTTTCTTT.

This clone appeared a single time. The V and J genes are TRBV6-5 and TRBJ2-2; tentatively, D is TRBD1 (5 bases). V lost 5 bases to trimming and J lost 1 base, with 11 bases between them. Germline CDR1 is MNHEY and CDR2 is SVGAGI. CDR3 length: 15 amino acids. This CDR3 is CASSPGLLNTGELFF. The CDR3 DNA sequence: TGTGCCAGCAGTCCAGGGCTGCTGAACACCGGGGAGCTGTTTTTT.

J is TRBJ1-2 and V is TRBV3-1 (or the pseudogene TRBV3-2); D ambiguous. The germline gives CDR1 LGHDT, CDR2 YNNKEL (reference sequence). The V end lost 4 bases, the J end lost 7 bases, and 16 bases lay between the germline ends. The CDR3 consists of 14 residues. The CDR3 here is CASSRAALRGGYTF. The CDR3 region has the DNA TGTGCCAGCAGCCGGGCGGCCCTACGGGGTGGCTACACCTTC.

This chain joins TRBV5-1 and TRBJ1-2; perhaps TRBD1 as D (6 bases). The CDR3 consists of 19 residues. V lost 2 bases, J lost 2 bases, and 25 bases lay in between. Germline V CDR1 and CDR2: SGHRS, YFSETQ. The CDR3 here is CASSFRDQGRPTRNYGYTF. The CDR3, as DNA: TGCGCCAGCAGCTTCCGGGATCAGGGGAGACCTACGCGCAACTATGGCTACACCTTC.

This chain links TRBV11-3 with TRBJ1-1; 7 bases agree with TRBD1. Germline V gene lookup returns CDR1 SGHNT and CDR2 YENEEA. The CDR3 sequence is 14 residues long. Trimming took 2 bases from V and 6 from J; bases not matched to a gene: 6. CDR3 sequence: CASSLNSGGSEAFF. As DNA, the CDR3 is TGTGCCAGCAGCTTAAACTCAGGGGGTTCTGAAGCTTTCTTT.

The V call is TRBV5-4, the J call TRBJ1-2, with 10 bases lining up with TRBD1. From germline, CDR1 is SGHNT and CDR2 YYREEE (reference sequence). CDR3 length: 14 amino acids. The V and J ends lost 4 bases and 7 bases, in that order; junction bases with no gene match: 7. In nucleotides, the CDR3 is TGTGCCAGCAGCCATCTGGGACAGGGGATTGGCTACACCTTC. It specifies CASSHLGQGIGYTF.

Only one count was recorded for this clone. Written as DNA, the CDR3 is TGTGCCAGCAGTGAGGCCGGGAGGAACACTGAAGCTTTCTTT. The encoded protein is CASSEAGRNTEAFF. The V and J genes are TRBV25-1 and TRBJ1-1; no definite D call. The length of the CDR3 is 14 residues. Germline CDR1 and CDR2: MGHDK and SYGVNS. Trimming took off 3 bases at V and 1 base at J, with 9 bases between the two ends.

This clone was detected a few times. The chain recombines TRBV7-2 with TRBJ2-7, with TRBD2 matching over 12 bases. Germline CDR1 reads SGHTA; CDR2 reads FQGNSA. J gave up 4 bases and V 3 bases, and 4 bases lay outside the gene matches. The CDR3 has 15 residues. The CDR3 nucleotides are TGTGCCAGCAGCTTCAGACTAGCGGGGGCTTACGAGCAGTACTTC. Amino acids: CASSFRLAGAYEQYF.

The chain joins TRBV5-1 to TRBJ1-5; perhaps TRBD1 as D (6 bases). V shed 2 bases and J shed 1 base, with 10 bases lying between them. Germline CDR1 SGHRS, CDR2 YFSETQ. This CDR3 contains 15 residues. The CDR3 spells CASSFRGESNQPQHF. The CDR3 nucleotides read TGCGCCAGCAGCTTCAGGGGAGAGAGCAATCAGCCCCAGCATTTT.

The chain combines TRBV5-4 with TRBJ1-1; D is perhaps TRBD1 (6 bases). Trimming removed 2 bases at V and 3 bases at J, with 11 bases between. The germline gives CDR1 SGHNT, CDR2 YYREEE (reference sequence). CDR3 size: 14 residues. The CDR3, as DNA: TGTGCCAGCAGCTTACGGGACACCGACACTGAAGCTTTCTTT. This gives the protein CASSLRDTDTEAFF. Filled out from reference TRBV5-4 and TRBJ1-1, the complete variable domain reads ETGVTQSPTHLIKTRGQQVTLRCSSQSGHNTVSWYQQALGQGPQFIFQYYREEENGRGNFPPRFSGLQFPNYSSELNVNALELDDSALYLCASSLRDTDTEAFFGQGTRLTVV.

This clone was observed once. The chain uses TRBV7-2 and TRBJ2-3; D not resolved. Trimming removed 5 bases at V and 7 bases at J, with 13 bases between. CDR1 and CDR2 from the germline V gene are SGHTA and FQGNSA. CDR3 length: 13 residues. The CDR3: CASSPTNAHTQYF. CDR3 DNA: TGTGCCAGCAGCCCGACAAATGCGCATACGCAGTATTTT.

The chain joins TRBV2 to TRBJ1-3; 7 nucleotides line up with TRBD1. Germline trimming cut 6 bases from V and 8 bases from J; bases unmatched to any gene: 10. CDR1 and CDR2 from the germline V gene are SNHLY and FYNNEI. CDR3 length equals 14 residues. In DNA, the CDR3 is TGTGCCAGCAGGGGGGACAGAGGACGAGACACCATATATTTT. It specifies CASRGDRGRDTIYF.

The J gene is TRBJ1-2, the V gene TRBV7-2; 7 positions agree with TRBD1. This CDR3 is built from 14 residues. Per the germline V gene, CDR1 is SGHTA and CDR2 is FQGNSA. V lost 5 bases to trimming and J lost 6 bases; unmatched junction nucleotides: 9. Here the CDR3 reads CASSSRQGGHGYTF. For the CDR3, the DNA is TGTGCCAGCAGCAGCAGACAGGGAGGCCATGGCTACACCTTC.

This chain connects TRBV18 to TRBJ1-2; no clear D. Germline CDR1 is KGHSH and CDR2 is LQKENI. Trimming shortened V by 2 bases and J by 2 bases, and 9 bases separated the two germline ends. The CDR3 consists of 14 residues. The CDR3 nucleotides read TGTGCCAGCTCACCAGGTGTAGCAAACTATGGCTACACCTTC. This translates into CASSPGVANYGYTF.

The count of this clone is one. The V gene is TRBV28, the J gene TRBJ2-7, with D possibly being TRBD2 (6 bases). The CDR3 length is 14 residues. Trimming pared 4 bases from V and 4 bases from J, leaving 14 bases between. Looked up from germline, CDR1 is MDHEN and CDR2 is SYDVKM. The CDR3 DNA sequence: TGTGCCAGCAGTTCTACGACCGGGGGATACGAGCAGTACTTC. Translated, it gives CASSSTTGGYEQYF.

V and J are TRBV19 and TRBJ1-5, with a tentative D call TRBD1 (6 bases). Germline V gene lookup returns CDR1 LNHDA and CDR2 SQIVND (reference sequence). V was shortened by 4 bases and J by 4 bases, with 11 bases between the two germline ends. The CDR3 loop spans 14 amino acids. This CDR3 reads CASSTLQGNQPQHF. The CDR3, as DNA: TGTGCCAGTAGTACCCTCCAGGGGAATCAGCCCCAGCATTTT.

The chain has TRBV5-4 and TRBJ2-3; D might be TRBD2 (6 bases). The CDR3 has 15 amino acids. The V gene lost 0 bases and the J gene lost 0 bases, with 8 bases spanning the gap. Per the germline V gene, CDR1 is SGHNT and CDR2 is YYREEE (reference sequence). The CDR3 nucleotides read TGTGCCAGCAGCTTGGTGGGGACTAGCACAGATACGCAGTATTTT. Protein product: CASSLVGTSTDTQYF.